The 18 T cell receptor beta chains below come from one sample, sequenced in a study of Ad26.COV2.S vaccination and SARS-CoV-2 variants. Generated by immunoSEQ multiplex PCR, the TCRdb table keeps only in-frame clones and is missing some. This table holds over 110,000 clones, roughly 89% found once. The source was peripheral blood, collected after recovery from COVID-19. These receptors all come from a human donor who had recovered from COVID-19.

This clone was detected a few times. This chain connects TRBV5-4 to TRBJ2-2, with D unresolved. V lost 0 bases to trimming and J lost 1 base, with 4 bases between them. This CDR3 spans 14 amino acids. CDR1 is SGHNT and CDR2 is YYREEE in the germline V gene (reference sequence). CDR3 protein: CASSLELNTGELFF. In DNA, the CDR3 is TGTGCCAGCAGCTTGGAGTTGAACACCGGGGAGCTGTTTTTT.

This clone has only a few counts. This sequence joins TRBV30 and TRBJ2-7; tentatively, D is TRBD2 (6 bases). This CDR3 has 11 amino acids. With 2 bases removed from V and 7 bases from J, the gap between germline ends came to 9 bases. Germline-derived CDR1 and CDR2 are GTSNPN and SVGIG (reference sequence). CDR3 amino acids: CAWSFRGEQYF. The CDR3, as DNA: TGTGCCTGGAGTTTCCGGGGGGAGCAGTACTTC.

The J gene is TRBJ2-1, the V gene TRBV6-2 or TRBV6-3, with D possibly matching TRBD2 (5 bases). Germline CDR1 and CDR2: MNHEY and SVGEGT. V lost 4 bases and J 0 bases, leaving 13 bases between the germline ends. The CDR3 consists of 16 residues. The CDR3 DNA reads as TGTGCCAGCAGTTCCCCAGGTCGGGGCTCCTACAATGAGCAGTTCTTC. Protein sequence: CASSSPGRGSYNEQFF.

The chain employs TRBV27 and TRBJ1-4, with a weak D call TRBD1 (5 bases). CDR1 and CDR2 from the germline V gene are MNHEY and SMNVEV (reference sequence). This CDR3 comprises 14 residues. Between the trimmed V and J ends, which lost 6 bases and 6 bases, there was a span of 14 bases. The CDR3 protein is CASRGGGGYEKLFF. Written as DNA, the CDR3 is TGTGCCAGCAGGGGCGGGGGGGGGTATGAAAAACTGTTTTTT.

This sequence joins TRBV5-1 and TRBJ2-5, with 10 nucleotides matching TRBD2. This CDR3 has 16 residues. Germline-derived CDR1 and CDR2 are SGHRS and YFSETQ. With 3 bases clipped from V and 1 base from J, the junction kept 6 bases outside the gene matches. CDR3 nucleotide sequence: TGCGCCAGCAGCTCGATAGCGGGGGGCCCCCAAGAGACCCAGTACTTC. It is translated as CASSSIAGGPQETQYF.

The chain joins TRBV19 to TRBJ2-1, with unresolved D. The V end lost 9 bases, the J end lost 2 bases, and 17 bases lay between the germline ends. Germline CDR1 LNHDA, CDR2 SQIVND (reference sequence). The CDR3 sequence is 15 residues long. CDR3 amino acids: CASRRPSAAYNEQFF. The CDR3 nucleotides are TGTGCCAGCCGAAGACCGTCTGCTGCCTACAATGAGCAGTTCTTC.

The chain carries TRBV28 and TRBJ2-5, with 11 bases lining up with TRBD2. CDR3 length equals 16 residues. The germline CDR1 and CDR2 sequences are MDHEN and SYDVKM. The V gene end was trimmed by 5 bases and the J gene end by 0 bases; junction bases not matched to a gene: 5. CDR3 coding DNA: TGTGCCAGCAGTCCCTCGGGACTAGCGGACCAAGAGACCCAGTACTTC. This translates into CASSPSGLADQETQYF. Based on the CDR3 plus reference TRBV28 and TRBJ2-5, the full variable domain is DVKVTQSSRYLVKRTGEKVFLECVQDMDHENMFWYRQDPGLGLRLIYFSYDVKMKEKGDIPEGYSVSREKKERFSLILESASTNQTSMYLCASSPSGLADQETQYFGPGTRLLVL.

The chain links TRBV12-1 to TRBJ2-7; no DNA check was done on the table's D call, TRBD2. TRBV12-1 is flagged as a pseudogene. The CDR3 loop spans 18 amino acids. In nucleotides, the CDR3 is TGTGCCAGCAGCTTTTTGCTGGCGGGGGGGCCCCATGGCTACGAGCAGTACTTC. Protein: CASSFLLAGGPHGYEQYF.

V is TRBV7-9 and J is TRBJ2-2; no definite D call. Germline CDR1 reads SEHNR; CDR2 reads FQNEAQ (reference sequence). Trimming took 7 bases from V and 4 from J, leaving 13 bases between them. This CDR3 spans 14 amino acids. The CDR3 sequence is CASIRLGGTGELFF. In nucleotides, the CDR3 is TGTGCCAGCATCCGTTTGGGCGGCACCGGGGAGCTGTTTTTT.

The J gene is TRBJ1-6, the V gene TRBV9, with TRBD1 matching 7 bases. Germline-derived CDR1 and CDR2 are SGDLS and YYNGEE. J was trimmed by 10 bases and V by 3 bases; bases with no gene match: 4. This CDR3 contains 13 residues. The CDR3 nucleotides read TGTGCCAGCAGCGCCGACAGGGACTCACCCCTCCACTTT. Translation gives CASSADRDSPLHF.

This rearrangement joins TRBV4-3 to TRBJ1-4, with no clear D. The ends were cut back, 1 base at V and 6 bases at J, with 12 bases in the middle. This CDR3 region has 15 residues. Germline V gene data show CDR1 as LGHNA and CDR2 as YSLEER. The CDR3 region is CASSQVGRLDEKLFF. In DNA, the CDR3 is TGCGCCAGCAGCCAAGTGGGGAGGTTGGATGAAAAACTGTTTTTT.

The V and J genes are TRBV5-8 and TRBJ2-1; D gene uncertain. Germline CDR1 and CDR2: SGHTS and YDEGEE. This CDR3 is built from 12 residues. The V gene lost 0 bases and the J gene lost 9 bases, with 7 bases spanning the gap. DNA for the CDR3: TGTGCCAGCAGCTTGGAGGTAGCTGAGCAGTTCTTC. Translation gives CASSLEVAEQFF. Full variable domain (missing parts from reference TRBV5-8 and TRBJ2-1): EAGVTQSPTHLIKTRGQQATLRCSPISGHTSVYWYQQALGLGLQFLLWYDEGEERNRGNFPPRFSGRQFPNYSSELNVNALELEDSALYLCASSLEVAEQFFGPGTRLTVL.

The chain uses TRBV12-5 and TRBJ1-5; weak D call: TRBD1 (6 bases). This CDR3 has 13 residues. From germline, CDR1 is LGHNT and CDR2 FRNRAP. V was pared by 8 bases and J by 4 bases, with 12 bases between. This chain's CDR3 is CASRGQWNQPQHF. The CDR3 DNA reads as TGTGCTAGTCGAGGACAGTGGAATCAGCCCCAGCATTTT. The variable domain in full, completed from reference TRBV12-5 and TRBJ1-5, reads DARVTQTPRHKVTEMGQEVTMRCQPILGHNTVFWYRQTMMQGLELLAYFRNRAPLDDSGMPKDRFSAEMPDATLATLKIQPSEPRDSAVYFCASRGQWNQPQHFGDGTRLSIL.

The V call is TRBV6-5, the J call TRBJ1-5; TRBD1 might be the D (5 bases). The CDR3 length is 14 residues. Trimming took off 6 bases at V and 4 bases at J, with 13 bases between the two ends. The germline V gene has CDR1 MNHEY and CDR2 SVGAGI. The CDR3 here is CASSLGHLNQPQHF. The CDR3 region has the DNA TGTGCCAGCAGCCTTGGACATTTGAATCAGCCCCAGCATTTT.

Of note for this clone: The same CDR3 can be traced to other DNA sequences in this sample. This chain uses TRBV7-6 with TRBJ1-3; 7 bases map to TRBD1. CDR3 size: 16 residues. V was clipped by 4 bases and J by 0 bases; unmatched bases: 6. Germline V gene data show CDR1 as SGHVS and CDR2 as FNYEAQ. This chain's CDR3 is CASSSPGQDSGNTIYF. In nucleotides, the CDR3 is TGTGCCAGCAGCTCCCCCGGACAGGACTCTGGAAACACCATATATTTT.

The rearrangement links TRBV3-1 (or the pseudogene TRBV3-2) to TRBJ1-3; possibly TRBD1 for D (6 bases). The V end lost 8 bases, the J end lost 7 bases, and 6 bases lay between the germline ends. The CDR3 sequence is 10 residues long. Germline loops: CDR1 LGHDT, CDR2 YNNKEL (reference sequence). DNA for the CDR3: TGTGCCAGCCAGGGGAACACCATATATTTT. This encodes CASQGNTIYF.

The J gene is TRBJ1-1, the V gene TRBV7-2; 8 bases agree with TRBD1. In germline, CDR1 is SGHTA, CDR2 FQGNSA. Germline trimming cut 3 bases from V and 1 base from J; bases unmatched to any gene: 4. The CDR3 loop spans 15 amino acids. The CDR3 coding sequence is TGTGCCAGCAGCTTCGATGACAGGGGGAACACTGAAGCTTTCTTT. It encodes CASSFDDRGNTEAFF.

This chain uses TRBV11-2 with TRBJ2-2; tentatively, D is TRBD1 or TRBD2 (6 bases each). The CDR3 is made up of 12 amino acids. Germline CDR1 and CDR2: SGHAT and FQNNGV. Trimming cost V 8 bases and J 7 bases, with 11 bases left between them. CDR3 loop: CASLGGIGELFF. The DNA of the CDR3 is TGTGCCAGCTTAGGGGGGATCGGGGAGCTGTTTTTT.